This record covers a single T cell receptor (beta chain). Its antigen is as yet unknown. The data stem from a study of cytomegalovirus exposure and HLA in healthy donors. Points from the study as a whole: Only CMV serostatus was available as immune exposure information.

Vbeta (60) and Jbeta (13) primers were used in the PCR. Data came from immunoSEQ multiplex PCR; TCRdb stores just in-frame clones and leaves some out. The sample table sets out fewer than 100,000 clones. This CDR3 contains 13 residues. Trimming took off 3 bases at V and 1 base at J, with 6 bases between the two ends. CDR1 MDHEN and CDR2 SYDVKM come from the germline V gene. The J gene is TRBJ1-1, the V gene TRBV28; perhaps TRBD1 as D (5 bases). This clonotype was obtained from a man in his fifties in good health and CMV-seronegative. Sequencing was carried out using PBMCs. Here the CDR3 reads CASSLGGNTEAFF. For the CDR3, the DNA is TGTGCCAGCAGTTTGGGGGGGAACACTGAAGCTTTCTTT.